Shown below are 3 T cell receptor beta chains from a single sample sequenced in a study of blood T cell repertoires in COVID-19. This table comes from immunoSEQ multiplex PCR, and its TCRdb copy is limited to in-frame clones, with some not included. The sample has about 120,000 clones, around 90% seen once. Material: peripheral blood. The receptors here all came from a human donor in a cohort sampled during active COVID-19.

This chain connects TRBV27 to TRBJ2-1; D is unresolved. The CDR3 has 15 amino acids. The V and J ends lost 6 bases and 0 bases respectively, with 12 bases between them. Germline CDR1 and CDR2: MNHEY and SMNVEV (reference sequence). The DNA of the CDR3 is TGTGCCAGCAGCCCACGGCGACTCTCCTACAATGAGCAGTTCTTC. Its protein product is CASSPRRLSYNEQFF.

This sequence joins TRBV9 and TRBJ2-1, with 7 positions matching TRBD2. This CDR3 comprises 15 residues. V trimming: 3 bases; J trimming: 4 bases; junction bases outside the gene matches: 7. Germline-derived CDR1 and CDR2 are SGDLS and YYNGEE. The CDR3 region has the DNA TGTGCCAGCAGCGGGGCGGGGGATTCGTACAATGAGCAGTTCTTC. Its protein is CASSGAGDSYNEQFF.

The rearrangement uses TRBV28 and TRBJ1-1, with 8 bases identical to TRBD1. The trim removed 6 bases at V and 6 bases at J, leaving 3 bases unmatched. This CDR3 spans 12 amino acids. Germline CDR1 reads MDHEN; CDR2 reads SYDVKM. CDR3 coding DNA: TGTGCCAGCAGCCGGACAGGGTCTGAAGCTTTCTTT. It encodes CASSRTGSEAFF.